The clone carrying this T cell receptor beta chain has just a few counts. No antigen is known for it. The record originates from a study of T cell repertoires in cytomegalovirus infection. Study-wide background: Public TCR beta signatures marked donors with CMV infection and the matching HLA.

Trimming took 4 bases from V and 2 from J; bases not matched to a gene: 3. The germline gives CDR1 LGHDT, CDR2 YNNKEL (reference sequence). The CDR3 is made up of 16 amino acids. MiXCR was run by TCRdb on the reads, yielding one entry per CDR3 protein. The table has around 300,000 distinct CDR3 sequences, about 20% seen once. The receptor's source is a human donor in good health (CMV status not recorded). Some clones in this sample may be carry-over from other donors' samples. Here the sequenced sample was cultured PBMCs, taken from culture after CMV antigen stimulation. This sequence joins TRBV3-1 and TRBJ2-1, with 12 bases identical to TRBD2. The CDR3 nucleotides read TGTGCCAGCAGCCGACTAGCGGGAGCGACCTACAATGAGCAGTTCTTC. Encoded protein: CASSRLAGATYNEQFF.